The 2 T cell receptor beta chains below were found in one sample sequenced in a study of blood T cell repertoires in COVID-19. TCRdb's copy holds only in-frame clones and misses some; the assay was immunoSEQ multiplex PCR. Of around 300,000 clones listed, 90% are singletons. The sequenced sample was PBMCs or T cells enriched from blood (not recorded which). Every receptor here comes from a woman in her late teens or twenties with acute COVID-19.

The chain uses TRBV5-1 and TRBJ1-2, with TRBD1 matching 9 bases. V trimming: 5 bases; J trimming: 8 bases; junction bases outside the gene matches: 10. From germline, CDR1 is SGHRS and CDR2 YFSETQ. This CDR3 region has 14 residues. The CDR3 here is CASRIEQGARGYTF. The CDR3 nucleotides are TGCGCCAGCAGGATCGAACAGGGGGCCCGGGGCTACACCTTC.

This chain uses TRBV2 with TRBJ2-5; weak D call: TRBD1 (6 bases). V dropped 8 bases and J dropped 5 bases, with 15 bases sitting between them. CDR1 and CDR2 from the germline V gene are SNHLY and FYNNEI. This CDR3 contains 13 residues. CDR3 protein: CASGEQGLETQYF. CDR3 in DNA: TGTGCCAGCGGAGAACAGGGTCTGGAGACCCAGTACTTC.